This T cell receptor beta chain came from a study of vaccination and CD4 T cells after COVID-19. This CDR3 comprises 13 residues. Germline CDR1 SGHTA, CDR2 FQGNSA. V was cut by 5 bases and J by 9 bases, with 16 bases left in between. Treatment noted: roughly ten-day PBMC culture with coronavirus spike peptide pools or control peptides (ViraFEST assay). An Oncomine TCR Beta short-read assay was used to sequence the DNA from cultured CD4+ T cells. Scientists extracted genomic DNA from CD4+ T cells grown in culture. Each CDR3 protein gets one entry after TCRdb re-called the PCR reads with MiXCR. The table records approximately 11,000 distinct CDR3 sequences, 25% of them present only once. Sample share makes this clonotype medium-sized (0.01 to 0.1%). Its antigen is unknown.

The sample in question was CD4+ T cells from blood, cultured in vitro, obtained after SARS-CoV-2 vaccination. This receptor was obtained from a human donor who had recovered from COVID-19. The chain links TRBV7-2 to TRBJ1-2, with D unresolved. CDR3 sequence reads: CASSLNSPRRYTF. The CDR3, as DNA: TGTGCCAGCAGCCTCAACAGCCCACGTCGCTACACCTTC.